A single sample gave rise to the 2 T cell receptor beta chains below, sequenced in a study of shared clonotypes between healthy human individuals. TCRdb's copy holds only in-frame clones and misses some; the assay was immunoSEQ multiplex PCR. The repertoire consists of 550,000 to 700,000 clones, with 73% occurring once and the leading ten covering 1.5% to 2%. The sequenced material came from memory CD4+ T cells sorted from blood. Subset meaning: CD45RA-negative fraction. Receptors originate from a woman under 40 in good health.

This clone was seen once. The V gene is TRBV7-7, the J gene TRBJ2-5, with 8 bases fitting TRBD2. V was pared by 0 bases and J by 6 bases, with 6 bases of the junction left unmatched. The CDR3 is made up of 15 amino acids. CDR1 is SSHAT, CDR2 FNYEAQ, per germline (reference sequence). As DNA, the CDR3 is TGTGCCAGCAGCTTAGCGGCGGGGGGTTTTCAGACCCAGTACTTC. Encoded protein: CASSLAAGGFQTQYF.

The chain has TRBV7-3 and TRBJ2-3, with 7 bases fitting TRBD2. Germline V CDR1 and CDR2: SGHTA, FQGTGA. The CDR3 runs to 16 residues. With V trimmed by 5 bases and J by 2 bases, 10 bases remained unmatched. CDR3 in amino acids: CASSRFASGVTDTQYF. The CDR3 DNA reads TGTGCCAGCAGCAGATTTGCCAGCGGGGTCACAGATACGCAGTATTTT.